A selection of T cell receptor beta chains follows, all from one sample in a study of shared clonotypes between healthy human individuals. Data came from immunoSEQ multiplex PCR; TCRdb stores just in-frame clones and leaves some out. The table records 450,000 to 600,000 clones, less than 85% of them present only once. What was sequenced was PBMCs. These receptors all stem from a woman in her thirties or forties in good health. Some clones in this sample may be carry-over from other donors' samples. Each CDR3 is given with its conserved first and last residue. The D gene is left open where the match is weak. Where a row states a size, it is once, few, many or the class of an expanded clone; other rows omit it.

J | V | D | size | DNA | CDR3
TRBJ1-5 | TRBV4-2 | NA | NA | TGTGCCAGCAGCCCTTCTCTGGGGGAAGATAGCAATCAGCCCCAGCATTTT | CASSPSLGEDSNQPQHF
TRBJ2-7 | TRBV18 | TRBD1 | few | TGTGCCAGCTCACCGACAGGGGCAAGCTCCTACGAGCAGTACTTC | CASSPTGASSYEQYF
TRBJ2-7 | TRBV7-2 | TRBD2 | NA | TGTGCCAGCAGCCTACAGAGGGGACTAGCGGAATCCTACGAGCAGTACTTC | CASSLQRGLAESYEQYF
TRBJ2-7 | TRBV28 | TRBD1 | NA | TGTGCCAGCAGTGGCCACAGGGGACAGGGGGTGGACGAGCAGTACTTC | CASSGHRGQGVDEQYF
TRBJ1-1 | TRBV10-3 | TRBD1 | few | TGTGCCATTTGCCCCGAGGGGGCGGACACTGAAGCTTTCTTT | CAICPEGADTEAFF
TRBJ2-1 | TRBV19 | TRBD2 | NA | TGTGCCAGTACTCGGGACTACGGTACCTACAATGAGCAGTTCTTC | CASTRDYGTYNEQFF
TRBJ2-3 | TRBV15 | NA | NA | TGTGCCACCGGGGCCGGTTCTAGCACAGATACGCAGTATTTT | CATGAGSSTDTQYF
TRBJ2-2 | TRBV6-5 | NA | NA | TGTGCCACCCTCGGGGCGGCGAACACCGGGGAGCTGTTTTTT | CATLGAANTGELFF
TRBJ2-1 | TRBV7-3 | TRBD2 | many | TGTGCCAGCAGCTTTAGCGGGAGCTCCTACAATGAGCAGTTCTTC | CASSFSGSSYNEQFF
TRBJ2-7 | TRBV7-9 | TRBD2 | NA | TGTGCCAGCAGCTTAGGTAGCGGGAGGGCCTACGAGCAGTACTTC | CASSLGSGRAYEQYF
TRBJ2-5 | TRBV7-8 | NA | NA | TGTGCCAGCAGCTTAGTAGTTGGGGGGACCCAGTACTTC | CASSLVVGGTQYF
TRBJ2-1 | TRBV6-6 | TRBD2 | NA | TGTGCCAGCAGTAAGACTAGCGGGGACTCTGGTGAGCAGTTCTTC | CASSKTSGDSGEQFF
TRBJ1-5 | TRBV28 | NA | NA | TGTGCCAGCTTCCCCAGCCCCCCGTGGTCGGAGCCCCAGCATTTT | CASFPSPPWSEPQHF
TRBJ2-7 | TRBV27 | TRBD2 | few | TGTGCCAGCAGTCCGAGCGGGAGGTGGTACGAGCAGTACTTC | CASSPSGRWYEQYF
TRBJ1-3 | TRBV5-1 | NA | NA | TGCGCCAGCAGCTTGCGTCAGGGTTCTGGAAACACCATATATTTT | CASSLRQGSGNTIYF
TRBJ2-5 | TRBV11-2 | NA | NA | TGTGCCAGCAGCCCGACAATACAAGAGACCCAGTACTTC | CASSPTIQETQYF
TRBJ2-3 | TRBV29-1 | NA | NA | TGCAGCGTTGAAGGTGGAGGCACATCCACAGATACGCAGTATTTT | CSVEGGGTSTDTQYF
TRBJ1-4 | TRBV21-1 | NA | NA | TGTGCCAGCAGCAATGAAAAACTGTTTTTT | CASSNEKLFF
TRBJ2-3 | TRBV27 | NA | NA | TGTGCCAGCAGTTCCATCCGCAGGGGAGGCACAGATACGCAGTATTTT | CASSSIRRGGTDTQYF
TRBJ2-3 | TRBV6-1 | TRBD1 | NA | TGTGCCAGCAGGAACCCGGGACAGGTAACAGATACGCAGTATTTT | CASRNPGQVTDTQYF
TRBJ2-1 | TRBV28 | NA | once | TGTGCCAGCAGTGCCCTGTGGAGCGGTGCCTACAATGAGCAGTTCTTC | CASSALWSGAYNEQFF
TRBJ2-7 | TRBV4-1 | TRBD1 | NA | TGCGCCAGCAGCCGACCGGGACAGACCTCCTACGAGCAGTACTTC | CASSRPGQTSYEQYF
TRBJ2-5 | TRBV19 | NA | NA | TGTGCCACCTCGGAGGGCTCAGAGACCCAGTACTTC | CATSEGSETQYF
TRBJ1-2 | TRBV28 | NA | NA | TGTGCCAGCACCTTGGGAATTAACCTGGGAGGCTACACCTTC | CASTLGINLGGYTF
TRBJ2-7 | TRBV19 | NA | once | TGTGCCAGTAGTATCGGCGCAATGCCCTCCTACGAGCAGTACTTC | CASSIGAMPSYEQYF
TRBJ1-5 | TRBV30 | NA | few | TGTGCCTGGAGTGGGAACAGGCAGTATCAGCCCCAGCATTTT | CAWSGNRQYQPQHF
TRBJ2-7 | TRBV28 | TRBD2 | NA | TGTGCCAGCAGTCCTAGCGGGATCTACGAGCAGTACTTC | CASSPSGIYEQYF
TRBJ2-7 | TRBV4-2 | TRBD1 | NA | TGTGCCAGCAGCCGCGACAGGGGGGTCACCTACGAGCAGTACTTC | CASSRDRGVTYEQYF
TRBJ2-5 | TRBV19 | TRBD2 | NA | TGTGCCAGTACAACGGGACTAGCGGGAGAGGAGACCCAGTACTTC | CASTTGLAGEETQYF
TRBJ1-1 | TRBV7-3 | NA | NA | TGTGCCAGCAGCTTAAAGGCCCAGGGGCGGGGCACTGAAGCTTTCTTT | CASSLKAQGRGTEAFF